This T cell receptor beta chain is drawn from a study of technical replicates of blood from a few donors. Here immunoSEQ multiplex PCR was the method, and the copy in TCRdb shows in-frame clones only, minus some. The sample comprises about 56,000 clones, 93% of which are singletons, and roughly 4.2% rests with the top ten. CDR1 is LNHDA, CDR2 SQIVND, per germline (reference sequence). This CDR3 is 16 amino acids long. V was pared by 10 bases and J by 6 bases, with 17 bases of the junction left unmatched. The rearrangement uses TRBV19 and TRBJ2-1; 8 bases agree with TRBD2. Material: PBMCs. The TCR comes from a human donor in good health. Some clones in this sample may be carry-over from other donors' samples. CDR3 protein: CATSGAGLAPVNEQFF. The CDR3 DNA is TGTGCCACTTCAGGTGCCGGACTAGCTCCGGTCAATGAGCAGTTCTTC. Full variable domain (remainder filled in from reference TRBV19 and TRBJ2-1): DGGITQSPKYLFRKEGQNVTLSCEQNLNHDAMYWYRQDPGQGLRLIYYSQIVNDFQKGDIAEGYSVSREKKESFPLTVTSAQKNPTAFYLCATSGAGLAPVNEQFFGPGTRLTVL.